This T cell receptor beta chain was recovered during a study of blood T cells in healthy people across ages. Study-wide background: Template switching recovered approximately one barcoded beta molecule for every two T cells.

Trimming cost V 6 bases and J 2 bases, with 17 bases left between them. This CDR3 is built from 16 residues. The second PCR ran about 6 to 11 cycles with a sample-barcoded 5' primer and J-beta primers. Via MiXCR, TCRdb re-called the 5' RACE reads, giving one row per CDR3 protein. The data hold more than 700,000 distinct CDR3 sequences, with about 47% observed a single time. This clonotype was seen more than once but under ten times. The donors, healthy Caucasians from Russia, were aged roughly 6 to 95. Each individual donor underwent a draw of ten milliliters of peripheral blood. This receptor was obtained from a man older than 75 in good health. The chain uses TRBV12-3 or TRBV12-4 and TRBJ2-1; tentatively, D is TRBD2 (7 bases). Sequencing was performed on blood. This CDR3 reads CASSPMGGATYNEQFF. Written as DNA, the CDR3 is TGTGCCAGCAGCCCGATGGGGGGGGCTACCTACAATGAGCAGTTCTTC.